This T cell receptor (beta chain) derives from a study of T cells after yellow fever vaccination. Overall study: Fractions of limited cellularity were prepared by means of SMART-Seq v4 Ultra Low Input. Findings and limits, study-wide: Detected again after the booster were most primary-vaccination clones, at 95% to 98% CD4 and 88% CD8. Peaking faster, on day 5 versus 15, the secondary response was nonetheless weaker. Contamination of FACS-sorted repertoires by abundant clonotypes from the bulk population could occur.

MiXCR, run by TCRdb on the 5' RACE reads, gives a single entry per CDR3 protein. This table has roughly 99,000 distinct CDR3 sequences, around 5.5% appearing once. V dropped 2 bases and J dropped 3 bases, with 8 bases sitting between them. CDR1 is MNHNY, CDR2 SVGAGI, per germline (reference sequence). The length of the CDR3 is 13 residues. The table lists this clonotype with a few counts. Its target is not known. The sequence was obtained from a young man who received the YFV17D yellow fever vaccine. The specimen was CD8+ T cells sorted from PBMCs, collected 10 days after the yellow fever booster vaccination. The chain combines TRBV6-6 with TRBJ2-7, with D unclear. The CDR3 bases are TGTGCCAGCAGTTACAATCCCGACTACGAGCAGTACGTC. This encodes CASSYNPDYEQYV.